This is a list of T cell receptor beta chains from one sample in a study of cytotoxic CD8 clonotypes in ibrutinib-treated CLL. The protocol was immunoSEQ multiplex PCR, while the TCRdb copy is restricted to in-frame clones and leaves out a portion. The sample has some 290,000 clones; roughly 85% are singletons. Material: PBMCs, obtained before ibrutinib treatment. Receptors were obtained from a human donor with chronic lymphocytic leukemia. CDR3s include the opening cysteine and the closing phenylalanine or tryptophan. Each record gives: J gene, D gene, clone size, V gene, CDR3 protein, CDR3 DNA. D genes are given only for firm matches. The size entry is marked missing in some rows and otherwise reads once, few, many or a size class.

j_gene: TRBJ2-1; d_gene: .; abundance: many; v_gene: TRBV6-4; CDR3aa: CASSDSSGSYNEQFF; CDR3nt: TGTGCCAGCAGTGACTCTAGCGGCTCCTACAATGAGCAGTTCTTC
j_gene: TRBJ2-7; d_gene: TRBD2; abundance: .; v_gene: TRBV14; CDR3aa: CASSRLAGGPYEQYF; CDR3nt: TGTGCCAGCAGCCGTTTAGCGGGAGGTCCCTACGAGCAGTACTTC
j_gene: TRBJ2-7; d_gene: .; abundance: once; v_gene: TRBV27; CDR3aa: CASSLKGISAVSYEQYF; CDR3nt: TGTGCCAGCAGTTTAAAAGGGATTAGCGCGGTATCCTACGAGCAGTACTTC
j_gene: TRBJ2-5; d_gene: .; abundance: .; v_gene: TRBV6-5; CDR3aa: CASRTNLGQSGTQYF; CDR3nt: TGTGCCAGCAGAACCAACCTCGGACAATCGGGGACCCAGTACTTC
j_gene: TRBJ2-7; d_gene: .; abundance: .; v_gene: TRBV14; CDR3aa: CASSQVLYEQYF; CDR3nt: TGTGCCAGCAGCCAAGTTCTCTACGAGCAGTACTTC
j_gene: TRBJ2-1; d_gene: .; abundance: .; v_gene: TRBV4-2; CDR3aa: CASSQGEARNEQFF; CDR3nt: TGTGCCAGCAGCCAAGGGGAAGCTAGGAATGAGCAGTTCTTC
j_gene: TRBJ2-3; d_gene: .; abundance: .; v_gene: TRBV7-3; CDR3aa: CASSLEPGGWNTQYF; CDR3nt: TGTGCCAGCAGCTTAGAGCCGGGCGGTTGGAATACGCAGTATTTT
j_gene: TRBJ2-5; d_gene: .; abundance: .; v_gene: TRBV6-6; CDR3aa: CASSYGGREETQYF; CDR3nt: TGTGCCAGCAGTTACGGAGGCAGGGAAGAGACCCAGTACTTC
j_gene: TRBJ2-3; d_gene: TRBD2; abundance: .; v_gene: TRBV28; CDR3aa: CASTLLAENTQYF; CDR3nt: TGTGCCAGCACTCTACTAGCGGAGAATACGCAGTATTTT
j_gene: TRBJ2-7; d_gene: TRBD2; abundance: .; v_gene: TRBV5-6; CDR3aa: CASSFEGLAGAYNEQYF; CDR3nt: TGTGCCAGCAGCTTTGAAGGGCTAGCGGGAGCGTACAACGAGCAGTACTTC
j_gene: TRBJ2-2; d_gene: .; abundance: .; v_gene: TRBV10-2; CDR3aa: CASGETAGELFF; CDR3nt: TGCGCCAGCGGGGAAACAGCCGGGGAGCTGTTTTTT
j_gene: TRBJ1-4; d_gene: .; abundance: .; v_gene: TRBV5-6; CDR3aa: CASSLWGFNEKLFF; CDR3nt: TGTGCCAGCAGCTTGTGGGGGTTTAATGAAAAACTGTTTTTT
j_gene: TRBJ2-7; d_gene: TRBD2; abundance: .; v_gene: TRBV4-3; CDR3aa: CASSQDRASGITYEQYF; CDR3nt: TGCGCCAGCAGCCAAGATAGGGCTAGCGGGATTACCTACGAGCAGTACTTC
j_gene: TRBJ1-1; d_gene: .; abundance: once; v_gene: TRBV29-1; CDR3aa: CSVEKNLGGEAFF; CDR3nt: TGCAGCGTTGAAAAGAATCTTGGGGGTGAAGCTTTCTTT
j_gene: TRBJ2-3; d_gene: .; abundance: .; v_gene: TRBV6-5; CDR3aa: CASSYSAYTDTQYF; CDR3nt: TGTGCCAGCAGTTACTCCGCGTACACAGATACGCAGTATTTT
j_gene: TRBJ2-7; d_gene: TRBD1; abundance: .; v_gene: TRBV2; CDR3aa: CASNRDRGPYEQYF; CDR3nt: TGTGCCAGCAACCGGGACAGGGGACCCTACGAGCAGTACTTC
j_gene: TRBJ1-5; d_gene: .; abundance: .; v_gene: TRBV12-2; CDR3aa: CASRSPGQRLSNQPQHF; CDR3nt: TGTGCAAGTCGCTCTCCGGGACAGCGACTTAGCAATCAGCCCCAGCATTTT
j_gene: TRBJ1-3; d_gene: .; abundance: .; v_gene: TRBV28; CDR3aa: CASSGMGNTIYF; CDR3nt: TGTGCCAGCAGCGGTATGGGGAACACCATATATTTT
j_gene: TRBJ2-1; d_gene: .; abundance: .; v_gene: TRBV13; CDR3aa: CASSLVRGYNEQFF; CDR3nt: TGTGCCAGCAGCTTAGTGAGGGGATACAATGAGCAGTTCTTC
j_gene: TRBJ2-7; d_gene: .; abundance: .; v_gene: TRBV6-5; CDR3aa: CASSWAEGSYEQYF; CDR3nt: TGTGCCAGCAGTTGGGCGGAGGGTTCCTACGAGCAGTACTTC
j_gene: TRBJ2-7; d_gene: TRBD1; abundance: .; v_gene: TRBV4-2; CDR3aa: CASRGGTGELDEQYF; CDR3nt: TGTGCCAGCAGAGGGGGGACAGGGGAATTGGACGAGCAGTACTTC
j_gene: TRBJ2-7; d_gene: TRBD2; abundance: .; v_gene: TRBV27; CDR3aa: CASSFLGLVGYEQYF; CDR3nt: TGTGCCAGCAGTTTCCTGGGACTAGTTGGGTACGAGCAGTACTTC
j_gene: TRBJ1-1; d_gene: .; abundance: .; v_gene: TRBV18; CDR3aa: CASSPGLSMNTEAFF; CDR3nt: TGTGCCAGCTCACCGGGATTGTCAATGAACACTGAAGCTTTCTTT
j_gene: TRBJ1-3; d_gene: .; abundance: once; v_gene: TRBV6-5; CDR3aa: CASSSPGRSNTIYF; CDR3nt: TGTGCCAGCAGTTCCCCAGGTCGGTCGAACACCATATATTTT
j_gene: TRBJ2-7; d_gene: TRBD2; abundance: .; v_gene: TRBV5-4; CDR3aa: CASSPGLGGYEQYF; CDR3nt: TGTGCCAGCAGCCCGGGACTAGGGGGCTACGAGCAGTACTTC
j_gene: TRBJ1-2; d_gene: .; abundance: .; v_gene: TRBV27; CDR3aa: CASSPLGDTSYGYTF; CDR3nt: TGTGCCAGCAGCCCCCTCGGGGACACCTCGTATGGCTACACCTTC
j_gene: TRBJ1-1; d_gene: .; abundance: .; v_gene: TRBV11-2; CDR3aa: CASSLGHWEAFF; CDR3nt: TGTGCCAGCAGCTTAGGGCATTGGGAAGCTTTCTTT
j_gene: TRBJ2-3; d_gene: .; abundance: .; v_gene: TRBV30; CDR3aa: CAWSVLGTSTDTQYF; CDR3nt: TGTGCCTGGAGTGTACTGGGGACCTCCACAGATACGCAGTATTTT
j_gene: TRBJ2-2; d_gene: .; abundance: .; v_gene: TRBV19; CDR3aa: CASLPVNTGELFF; CDR3nt: TGTGCCAGTCTCCCTGTTAACACCGGGGAGCTGTTTTTT
j_gene: TRBJ2-7; d_gene: TRBD1; abundance: once; v_gene: TRBV7-6; CDR3aa: CASSLAGTGTHEQYF; CDR3nt: TGTGCCAGCAGCTTAGCGGGGACAGGGACCCACGAGCAGTACTTC
j_gene: TRBJ2-7; d_gene: TRBD1; abundance: .; v_gene: TRBV28; CDR3aa: CASSTGTGGREQYF; CDR3nt: TGTGCCAGCAGTACCGGGACAGGGGGCCGCGAGCAGTACTTC
j_gene: TRBJ2-2; d_gene: .; abundance: few; v_gene: TRBV19; CDR3aa: CASSTRTDTGELFF; CDR3nt: TGTGCCAGTAGTACAAGGACGGACACCGGGGAGCTGTTTTTT
j_gene: TRBJ2-1; d_gene: .; abundance: .; v_gene: TRBV7-2; CDR3aa: CASSLEISYNEQFF; CDR3nt: TGTGCCAGCAGCTTGGAGATCTCTTACAATGAGCAGTTCTTC
j_gene: TRBJ1-1; d_gene: .; abundance: .; v_gene: TRBV4-2; CDR3aa: CASSEVQGPEAFF; CDR3nt: TGTGCCAGCAGCGAGGTACAGGGACCTGAAGCTTTCTTT
j_gene: TRBJ1-4; d_gene: .; abundance: many; v_gene: TRBV19; CDR3aa: CASSINEKLFF; CDR3nt: TGTGCCAGTAGTATAAATGAAAAACTGTTTTTT
j_gene: TRBJ2-2; d_gene: TRBD2; abundance: .; v_gene: TRBV13; CDR3aa: CASSWGLAGGRKTGELFF; CDR3nt: TGTGCCAGCAGCTGGGGACTAGCGGGAGGGCGGAAGACCGGGGAGCTGTTTTTT
j_gene: TRBJ1-1; d_gene: .; abundance: .; v_gene: TRBV15; CDR3aa: CATTPRGWGTEAFF; CDR3nt: TGTGCCACTACGCCCAGGGGCTGGGGGACTGAAGCTTTCTTT
j_gene: TRBJ2-2; d_gene: .; abundance: .; v_gene: TRBV11-2; CDR3aa: CASTKGRNTGELFF; CDR3nt: TGTGCCAGCACCAAGGGCAGGAACACCGGGGAGCTGTTTTTT
j_gene: TRBJ2-1; d_gene: .; abundance: .; v_gene: TRBV5-1; CDR3aa: CASSLGGGERRNEQFF; CDR3nt: TGCGCCAGCAGCCTAGGTGGAGGGGAGCGTAGAAATGAGCAGTTCTTC
j_gene: TRBJ2-7; d_gene: TRBD2; abundance: .; v_gene: TRBV5-1; CDR3aa: CASSLWPKGGRGYEQYF; CDR3nt: TGCGCCAGCAGCTTGTGGCCAAAGGGCGGGAGAGGGTACGAGCAGTACTTC
j_gene: TRBJ2-7; d_gene: TRBD1; abundance: .; v_gene: TRBV4-2; CDR3aa: CASSQATGGEQYF; CDR3nt: TGTGCCAGCAGCCAAGCGACAGGGGGCGAGCAGTACTTC
j_gene: TRBJ2-7; d_gene: TRBD1; abundance: .; v_gene: TRBV29-1; CDR3aa: CSVEVNGQDEQYF; CDR3nt: TGCAGCGTTGAAGTAAACGGACAGGACGAGCAGTACTTC
j_gene: TRBJ2-1; d_gene: .; abundance: .; v_gene: TRBV6-6; CDR3aa: CASSYRSGPYNEQFF; CDR3nt: TGTGCCAGCAGTTACCGGAGCGGTCCCTACAATGAGCAGTTCTTC
j_gene: TRBJ1-5; d_gene: .; abundance: few; v_gene: TRBV18; CDR3aa: CASSPGRSGDQPQHF; CDR3nt: TGTGCCAGCTCACCCGGACGGAGTGGGGATCAGCCCCAGCATTTT
j_gene: TRBJ1-2; d_gene: TRBD1; abundance: few; v_gene: TRBV28; CDR3aa: CAMGDRDDYGYTF; CDR3nt: TGTGCCATGGGGGACAGGGACGACTATGGCTACACCTTC
j_gene: TRBJ1-2; d_gene: TRBD1; abundance: once; v_gene: TRBV30; CDR3aa: CAWSAIVLGQVPSNYGYTF; CDR3nt: TGTGCCTGGAGTGCCATCGTCTTAGGACAGGTTCCCTCCAACTATGGCTACACCTTC